The 30 T cell receptor beta chains listed next were all sequenced from one sample in a study of T cells after yellow fever vaccination. TCRdb redid the calling of the 5' RACE reads with MiXCR, one entry per CDR3 protein. The sample includes about 130,000 distinct CDR3 sequences, roughly 9% of them seen just once. The source material was CD8+ T cells sorted from PBMCs, sampled on the day of the yellow fever booster vaccination. These receptors came from a young man who received the YFV17D yellow fever vaccine.

Only a few counts were recorded for this clonotype. The chain couples TRBV7-9 to TRBJ1-2; D is possibly TRBD1 (6 bases). This CDR3 contains 17 residues. V was shortened by 4 bases and J by 5 bases, with 23 bases between the two germline ends. CDR1 is SEHNR, CDR2 FQNEAQ, per germline (reference sequence). This CDR3 is CASSSHRNIRTEYGYTF. The CDR3 DNA sequence: TGTGCCAGCAGCTCGCACCGGAATATTAGGACAGAATATGGCTACACCTTC.

This clonotype showed up just a few times. The rearrangement uses TRBV11-2 and TRBJ1-2; the match to TRBD1 covers 7 bases. The CDR3 contains 16 residues. Looked up from germline, CDR1 is SGHAT and CDR2 is FQNNGV. Trimming took 6 bases from V and 2 from J; bases not matched to a gene: 12. The CDR3 DNA reads TGTGCCAGCAGAGATTCCAGGACAGGAGTGAACTATGGCTACACCTTC. The encoded protein is CASRDSRTGVNYGYTF.

This clonotype has ten or more counts. The chain recombines TRBV5-5 with TRBJ2-1; possibly TRBD1 for D (5 bases). Trimming shortened V by 7 bases and J by 1 base, and 9 bases separated the two germline ends. Germline CDR1 is SGHKS and CDR2 is YYEKEE (reference sequence). This CDR3 has 13 residues. As DNA, the CDR3 is TGTGCCAGCCAGGGTGAGTCCTACAATGAGCAGTTCTTC. The encoded protein is CASQGESYNEQFF.

This clonotype was seen more than once but under ten times. The V gene is TRBV5-4, the J gene TRBJ2-1; possibly TRBD1 for D (5 bases). The CDR3 extends over 14 amino acids. V lost 1 base and J 7 bases, leaving 12 bases between the germline ends. Germline CDR1 is SGHNT and CDR2 is YYREEE (reference sequence). The CDR3 bases are TGTGCCAGCAGCTTGTCAGGGTTAAGGAATGAGCAGTTCTTC. The encoded protein is CASSLSGLRNEQFF. The whole variable domain, remainder taken from reference TRBV5-4 and TRBJ2-1, is ETGVTQSPTHLIKTRGQQVTLRCSSQSGHNTVSWYQQALGQGPQFIFQYYREEENGRGNFPPRFSGLQFPNYSSELNVNALELDDSALYLCASSLSGLRNEQFFGPGTRLTVL.

The chain employs TRBV25-1 and TRBJ2-3; the D is unclear. Per the germline V gene, CDR1 is MGHDK and CDR2 is SYGVNS. CDR3 length: 12 residues. Trimming took off 3 bases at V and 6 bases at J, with 7 bases between the two ends. This chain's CDR3 is CASSDSSDTQYF. CDR3 in DNA: TGTGCCAGCAGTGACTCAAGCGATACGCAGTATTTT.

This clonotype was observed a few times. This rearrangement joins TRBV7-9 to TRBJ2-3; D is possibly TRBD2 (6 bases). V lost 2 bases to trimming and J lost 2 bases, with 11 bases between them. Germline CDR1 and CDR2: SEHNR and FQNEAQ (reference sequence). The CDR3 covers 15 residues. CDR3 residues: CASSLLAGTTDTQYF. CDR3 in DNA: TGTGCCAGCAGCTTACTGGCGGGGACCACAGATACGCAGTATTTT.

The chain has TRBV6-2 or TRBV6-3 and TRBJ1-5; no reliable D call. CDR3 length: 16 residues. Germline CDR1 and CDR2: MNHEY and SVGEGT. Trimming stripped 0 bases from V and 2 bases from J, with 11 bases between. The CDR3: CASSYSLGRGNQPQHF. The CDR3, as DNA: TGTGCCAGCAGTTACTCTCTGGGTCGGGGCAATCAGCCCCAGCATTTT.

This clonotype occurred many times. This chain connects TRBV29-1 to TRBJ2-1, with D possibly TRBD1 on 6 matching bases. Germline-derived CDR1 and CDR2 are SQVTM and ANQGSEA. The CDR3 length is 11 residues. The V end was cut by 4 bases, the J end by 10 bases, with 11 bases between. The CDR3 DNA follows: TGCAGCGTTGGGCAGGGGCTCGAGCAGTTCTTC. It is translated as CSVGQGLEQFF.

The rearrangement links TRBV4-3 to TRBJ1-1; perhaps TRBD1 as D (5 bases). V shed 0 bases and J shed 5 bases, with 13 bases lying between them. Germline values: CDR1 LGHNA, CDR2 YSLEER. This CDR3 is built from 15 residues. CDR3 in amino acids: CASSQDGDRGTEAFF. CDR3 bases: TGCGCCAGCAGCCAAGACGGGGACCGGGGGACTGAAGCTTTCTTT.

This sequence joins TRBV10-3 and TRBJ1-2, with 9 positions matching TRBD1. The length of the CDR3 is 13 residues. The V gene end was trimmed by 8 bases and the J gene end by 2 bases; junction bases not matched to a gene: 3. The germline gives CDR1 ENHRY, CDR2 SYGVKD. The CDR3 coding sequence is TGTGCCATCCAGACAGGGGGGAACTATGGCTACACCTTC. Translation: CAIQTGGNYGYTF.

The chain recombines TRBV6-2 or TRBV6-3 with TRBJ1-1; 9 bases are shared with TRBD1. The CDR3 has 15 amino acids. After removal of 7 bases from V and 1 base from J, the junction contained 7 bases not matched to a gene. The germline CDR1 and CDR2 sequences are MNHEY and SVGEGT. CDR3 loop: CASNKGQGWNTEAFF. CDR3 DNA: TGTGCCAGCAATAAGGGACAGGGCTGGAACACTGAAGCTTTCTTT.

This clonotype has more than one count but fewer than ten. The V call is TRBV4-3, the J call TRBJ1-4; no reliable D call. Germline V CDR1 and CDR2: LGHNA, YSLEER. The V end was cut by 0 bases, the J end by 0 bases, with 8 bases between. The length of the CDR3 is 16 residues. CDR3 amino acids: CASSQDGPATNEKLFF. The CDR3 region has the DNA TGCGCCAGCAGCCAAGACGGGCCGGCAACTAATGAAAAACTGTTTTTT.

This chain joins TRBV7-2 and TRBJ2-3; a possible D gene is TRBD2 (5 bases). Germline V gene data show CDR1 as SGHTA and CDR2 as FQGNSA. The CDR3 runs 17 residues. Trimming cost V 4 bases and J 6 bases, with 23 bases left between them. The CDR3 protein is CASSSQAAVGPTDTQYF. CDR3 nucleotides: TGTGCCAGCAGCTCGCAGGCAGCGGTGGGCCCCACCGATACGCAGTATTTT.

The V gene is TRBV19, the J gene TRBJ1-1, with D unclear. CDR1 is LNHDA and CDR2 is SQIVND in the germline V gene (reference sequence). The CDR3 length is 15 residues. Trimming took off 1 base at V and 3 bases at J, with 12 bases between the two ends. The chain's CDR3 is CASSIGVGRYTEAFF. CDR3 in DNA: TGTGCCAGTAGTATAGGTGTCGGACGGTACACTGAAGCTTTCTTT.

This clonotype occurred a few times. V is TRBV4-3 and J is TRBJ2-2; TRBD1 matches 8 bases. This CDR3 comprises 16 residues. V lost 3 bases and J lost 5; bases outside the gene matches: 8. Germline V gene lookup returns CDR1 LGHNA and CDR2 YSLEER. In nucleotides, the CDR3 is TGCGCCAGCAGCCAGGACACAGGGGGAGTAACCGGGGAGCTGTTTTTT. The encoded protein is CASSQDTGGVTGELFF.

This clonotype has just a few counts. The chain carries TRBV6-2 or TRBV6-3 and TRBJ2-7; 8 bases agree with TRBD2. CDR3 size: 16 residues. The J segment lost 2 bases and the V segment lost 2 bases, leaving 8 bases of the junction unmatched. In germline, CDR1 is MNHEY, CDR2 SVGEGT. CDR3 amino acids: CASSYRLRGDAYEQYF. The CDR3 DNA is TGTGCCAGCAGTTACAGGCTGCGGGGGGACGCCTACGAGCAGTACTTC.

V gene TRBV12-3 or TRBV12-4 combines with J gene TRBJ2-3; no definite D call. V dropped 7 bases and J dropped 6 bases, with 17 bases sitting between them. The CDR3 extends over 14 amino acids. CDR3 coding DNA: TGTGCCAGCACCCCCCAAAGGGCGGTCGATACGCAGTATTTT. This codes for CASTPQRAVDTQYF.

Only a few counts were recorded for this clonotype. The rearrangement joins TRBV7-9 to TRBJ1-2, with TRBD1 identical over 9 bases. Unmatched junction bases numbered 4, after V lost 5 bases and J lost 6 bases. The germline CDR1 and CDR2 sequences are SEHNR and FQNEAQ (reference sequence). The CDR3 covers 13 residues. The CDR3 nucleotides read TGTGCCAGCAGCCCGGGGGACAGGGATGGCTACACCTTC. Translating it yields CASSPGDRDGYTF.

The chain joins TRBV7-2 to TRBJ2-7, with TRBD1 matching 9 bases. Germline values: CDR1 SGHTA, CDR2 FQGNSA. Trimming removed 4 bases from V and 2 bases from J; junction bases left unmatched: 3. CDR3 length equals 14 residues. CDR3 in amino acids: CASSSGTGPYEQYF. In nucleotides, the CDR3 is TGTGCCAGCAGCTCCGGGACAGGGCCCTACGAGCAGTACTTC.

Many counts were recorded for this clonotype. This rearrangement joins TRBV14 to TRBJ2-1, with D hard to call. The V end lost 5 bases, the J end lost 13 bases, and 15 bases lay between the germline ends. The germline V gene encodes CDR1 SGHDN and CDR2 FVKESK. The CDR3 runs to 12 residues. CDR3 in DNA: TGTGCCAGCAGCTCCTCGGGCTCGGGTCAGTTCTTC. Residues: CASSSSGSGQFF. Full variable domain (outside the CDR3, taken from reference TRBV14 and TRBJ2-1): EAGVTQFPSHSVIEKGQTVTLRCDPISGHDNLYWYRRVMGKEIKFLLHFVKESKQDESGMPNNRFLAERTGGTYSTLKVQPAELEDSGVYFCASSSSGSGQFFGPGTRLTVL.

This clonotype was found a few times. The V call is TRBV18, the J call TRBJ2-5; D is perhaps TRBD1 or TRBD2 (5 bases each). The V and J ends lost 0 bases and 3 bases respectively, with 11 bases between them. The CDR3 covers 15 residues. CDR1 is KGHSH and CDR2 is LQKENI in the germline V gene. Written as DNA, the CDR3 is TGTGCCAGCTCACCACCGGGGGAGAAGAAAGAGACCCAGTACTTC. It specifies CASSPPGEKKETQYF. The entire variable domain, with the rest obtained from reference TRBV18 and TRBJ2-5, is as follows: NAGVMQNPRHLVRRRGQEARLRCSPMKGHSHVYWYRQLPEEGLKFMVYLQKENIIDESGMPKERFSAEFPKEGPSILRIQQVVRGDSAAYFCASSPPGEKKETQYFGPGTRLLVL.

This clonotype was counted a few times. V usage is TRBV28 and J usage is TRBJ2-7; 8 nucleotides line up with TRBD1. V shed 7 bases and J 2 bases; nucleotides not matched to a gene: 10. The CDR3 covers 15 residues. CDR1 and CDR2 from the germline V gene are MDHEN and SYDVKM. CDR3 region: CASTRGQAQPYEQYV. For the CDR3, the DNA is TGTGCCAGCACCCGGGGACAGGCGCAGCCCTACGAGCAGTACGTC.

The chain carries TRBV9 and TRBJ2-7, with 12 nucleotides matching TRBD2. The CDR3 is 18 amino acids. Trimming removed 0 bases from V and 1 base from J; junction bases left unmatched: 8. Germline V gene sequence: CDR1 SGDLS, CDR2 YYNGEE. CDR3: CASSVGASGGAGSYEQYF. The DNA for the CDR3 is TGTGCCAGCAGCGTAGGGGCTAGCGGGGGGGCAGGGTCCTACGAGCAGTACTTC.

V and J are TRBV10-3 and TRBJ1-6; D may be TRBD1 (5 bases). V was pared by 8 bases and J by 10 bases, with 15 bases between. Germline-derived CDR1 and CDR2 are ENHRY and SYGVKD. This CDR3 comprises 13 residues. The CDR3 DNA reads as TGTGCCATCTCCCCCAGGGTGAGGTCACCCCTCCACTTT. This sequence encodes CAISPRVRSPLHF.

In this sample, this clonotype turned up many times. CDR3 DNA: TGTGCCAGCAGCCAAGACTGGACTCAAGAGACCCAGTACTTC. Translation gives CASSQDWTQETQYF. The chain recombines TRBV3-1 with TRBJ2-5; tentative D call: TRBD2 (5 bases). The CDR3 covers 14 residues. V lost 0 bases to trimming and J lost 2 bases, with 7 bases between them. Germline CDR1 is LGHDT and CDR2 is YNNKEL (reference sequence).

This clonotype was counted a few times. This rearrangement joins TRBV9 to TRBJ2-1; the D is unclear. V was cut by 3 bases and J by 10 bases, with 8 bases left in between. CDR1 SGDLS and CDR2 YYNGEE come from the germline V gene. The CDR3 is 11 residues long. The CDR3 loop reads CASSALGEQFF. CDR3 bases: TGTGCCAGCAGCGCCCTTGGGGAGCAGTTCTTC.

V usage is TRBV9 and J usage is TRBJ2-3; D ambiguous. This CDR3 region has 15 residues. Germline lookup yields CDR1 SGDLS and CDR2 YYNGEE. V lost 2 bases to trimming and J lost 4 bases, with 14 bases between them. CDR3 coding DNA: TGTGCCAGCAGCGTCCGGGCAGGTCATTCAGATACGCAGTATTTT. Its protein product is CASSVRAGHSDTQYF.

The J gene is TRBJ2-1, the V gene TRBV11-2; 12 nucleotides line up with TRBD1. CDR3 length equals 15 residues. Trimming took 5 bases from V and 12 from J; bases not matched to a gene: 11. CDR1 is SGHAT and CDR2 is FQNNGV in the germline V gene. The CDR3 reads CASSPGQGASEGQFF. The CDR3, as DNA: TGTGCCAGCAGCCCGGGACAGGGGGCGTCGGAAGGGCAGTTCTTC.

This clonotype was seen more than once but under ten times. The rearrangement uses TRBV7-2 and TRBJ1-2, with D perhaps TRBD1 (5 bases). Trimming left V 3 bases short and J 7 bases short, with 18 bases between. Germline loops: CDR1 SGHTA, CDR2 FQGNSA. The CDR3 is made up of 15 amino acids. The CDR3 nucleotides read TGTGCCAGCAGCTTCCTGACTGGGACTGTTTTTGGCTACACCTTC. It is translated as CASSFLTGTVFGYTF.

The V call is TRBV27, the J call TRBJ2-1, with no clear D. Trimming took off 5 bases at V and 5 bases at J, with 10 bases between the two ends. This CDR3 region has 13 residues. CDR1 and CDR2 (germline): MNHEY, SMNVEV (reference sequence). This CDR3 reads CASSRQADNEQFF. The CDR3, as DNA: TGTGCCAGCAGTCGCCAGGCCGACAATGAGCAGTTCTTC.